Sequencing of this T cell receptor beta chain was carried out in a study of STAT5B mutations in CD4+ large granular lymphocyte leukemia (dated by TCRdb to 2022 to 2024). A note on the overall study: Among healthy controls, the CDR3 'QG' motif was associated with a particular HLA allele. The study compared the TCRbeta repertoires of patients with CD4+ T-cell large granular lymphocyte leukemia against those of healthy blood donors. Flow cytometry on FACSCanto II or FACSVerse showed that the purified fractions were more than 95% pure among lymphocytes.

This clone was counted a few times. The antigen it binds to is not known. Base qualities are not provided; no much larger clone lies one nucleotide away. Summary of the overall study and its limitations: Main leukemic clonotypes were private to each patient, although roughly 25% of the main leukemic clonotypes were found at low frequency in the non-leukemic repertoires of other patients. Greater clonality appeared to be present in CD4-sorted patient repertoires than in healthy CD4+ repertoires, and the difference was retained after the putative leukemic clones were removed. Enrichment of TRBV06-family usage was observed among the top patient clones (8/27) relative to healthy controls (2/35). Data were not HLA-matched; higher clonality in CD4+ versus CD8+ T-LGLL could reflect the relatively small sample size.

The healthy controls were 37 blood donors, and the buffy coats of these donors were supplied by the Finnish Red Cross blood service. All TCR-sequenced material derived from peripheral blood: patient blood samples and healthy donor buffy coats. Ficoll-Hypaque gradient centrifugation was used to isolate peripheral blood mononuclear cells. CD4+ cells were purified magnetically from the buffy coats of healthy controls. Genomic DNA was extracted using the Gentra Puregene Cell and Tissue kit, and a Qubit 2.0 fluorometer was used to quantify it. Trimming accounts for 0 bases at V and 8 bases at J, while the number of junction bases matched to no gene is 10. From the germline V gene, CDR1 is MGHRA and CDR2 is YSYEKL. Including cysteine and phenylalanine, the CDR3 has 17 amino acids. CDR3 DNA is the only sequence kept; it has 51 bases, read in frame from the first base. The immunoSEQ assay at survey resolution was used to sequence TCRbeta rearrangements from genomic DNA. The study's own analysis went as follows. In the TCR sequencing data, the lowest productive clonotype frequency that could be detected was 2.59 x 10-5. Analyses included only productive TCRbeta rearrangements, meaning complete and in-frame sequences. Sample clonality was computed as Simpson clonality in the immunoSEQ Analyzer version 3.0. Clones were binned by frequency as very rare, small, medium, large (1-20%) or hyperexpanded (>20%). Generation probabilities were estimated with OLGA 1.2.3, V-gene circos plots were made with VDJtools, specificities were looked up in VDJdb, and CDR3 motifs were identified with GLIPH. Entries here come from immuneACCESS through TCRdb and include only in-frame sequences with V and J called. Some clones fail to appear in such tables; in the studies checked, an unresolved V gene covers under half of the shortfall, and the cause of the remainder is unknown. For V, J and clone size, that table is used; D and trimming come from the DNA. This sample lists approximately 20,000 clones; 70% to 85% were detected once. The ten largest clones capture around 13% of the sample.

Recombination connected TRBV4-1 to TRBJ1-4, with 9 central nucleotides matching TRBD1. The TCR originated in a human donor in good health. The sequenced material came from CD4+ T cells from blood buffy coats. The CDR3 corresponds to CASSQEYPGQGNEKLFF. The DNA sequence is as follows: TGCGCCAGCAGCCAAGAGTACCCGGGACAGGGAAACGAAAAACTGTTTTTT.